This TCR beta chain was captured in a study of cytomegalovirus exposure and HLA in healthy donors. General study results and limits: Prior analysis indicated that the majority of TCR beta V segments exhibited productivity approximately 87% or approximately 30% of the time. When analyzed later, the rates of TCR association showed variation by HLA locus, with DRB1 the most and HLA-C the fewest. There were some public TCRs occurring in many donors, but most TCR sequences were rare.

PCR was performed using 60 Vbeta and 13 Jbeta primers. Sequencing was performed with immunoSEQ multiplex PCR; in TCRdb, only in-frame clones are kept and a portion is missing. The sample yields more than 95,000 clones, 83% seen once. This cohort consisted of healthy bone marrow donors. Concerning this clone: No antigen is known for it.

The CDR3 contains 14 residues. Trimming removed 3 bases from V and 4 bases from J; junction bases left unmatched: 6. Germline CDR1 and CDR2: LGHNA and YSLEER. The receptor was isolated from a woman in her thirties or forties in good health and CMV-seropositive. Sequencing was done on a sample of PBMCs. This chain uses TRBV4-3 with TRBJ2-7, with 7 bases matching TRBD1. CDR3 amino acids: CASSHSTGSYEQYF. In DNA form, the CDR3 reads TGCGCCAGCAGCCACTCGACAGGGTCGTACGAGCAGTACTTC.